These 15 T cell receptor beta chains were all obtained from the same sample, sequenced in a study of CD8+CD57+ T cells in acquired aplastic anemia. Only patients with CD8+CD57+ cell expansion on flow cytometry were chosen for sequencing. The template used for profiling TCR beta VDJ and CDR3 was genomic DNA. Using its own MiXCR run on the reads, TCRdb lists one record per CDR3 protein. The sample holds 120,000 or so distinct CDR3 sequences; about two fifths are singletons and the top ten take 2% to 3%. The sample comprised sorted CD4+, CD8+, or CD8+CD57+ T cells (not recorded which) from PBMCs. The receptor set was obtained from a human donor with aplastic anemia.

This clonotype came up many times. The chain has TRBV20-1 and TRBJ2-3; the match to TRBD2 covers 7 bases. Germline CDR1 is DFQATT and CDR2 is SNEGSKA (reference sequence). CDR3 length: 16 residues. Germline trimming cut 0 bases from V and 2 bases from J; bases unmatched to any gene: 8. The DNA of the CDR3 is TGCAGTGCTAGAGATTCTGGCGGGGGTTTCACAGATACGCAGTATTTT. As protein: CSARDSGGGFTDTQYF.

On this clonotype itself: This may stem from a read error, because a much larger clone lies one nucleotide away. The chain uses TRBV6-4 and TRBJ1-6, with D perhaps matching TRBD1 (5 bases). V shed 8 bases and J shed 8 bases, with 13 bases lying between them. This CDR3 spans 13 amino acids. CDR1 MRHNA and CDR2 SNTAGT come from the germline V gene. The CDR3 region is CASAVGGDSPLHF. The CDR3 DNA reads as TGTGCCAGCGCGGTTGGGGGAGATTCACCCCTCCACTTT.

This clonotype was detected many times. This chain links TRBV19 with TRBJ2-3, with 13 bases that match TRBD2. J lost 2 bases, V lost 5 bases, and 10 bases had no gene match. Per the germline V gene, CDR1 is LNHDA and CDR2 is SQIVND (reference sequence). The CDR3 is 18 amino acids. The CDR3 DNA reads TGTGCCAGTAGTTTGGAGGGACTAGCGGGGCCAACCACAGATACGCAGTATTTT. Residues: CASSLEGLAGPTTDTQYF. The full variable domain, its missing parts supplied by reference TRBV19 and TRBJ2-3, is DGGITQSPKYLFRKEGQNVTLSCEQNLNHDAMYWYRQDPGQGLRLIYYSQIVNDFQKGDIAEGYSVSREKKESFPLTVTSAQKNPTAFYLCASSLEGLAGPTTDTQYFGPGTRLTVL.

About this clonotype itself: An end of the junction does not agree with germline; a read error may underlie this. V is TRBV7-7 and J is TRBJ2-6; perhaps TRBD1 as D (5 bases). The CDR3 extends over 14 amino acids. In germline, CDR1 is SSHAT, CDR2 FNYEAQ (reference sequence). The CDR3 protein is CATLSGSGANILTF. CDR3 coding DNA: TGTGCCACTCTCAGTGGCTCTGGGGCCAACATCCTGACTTTC.

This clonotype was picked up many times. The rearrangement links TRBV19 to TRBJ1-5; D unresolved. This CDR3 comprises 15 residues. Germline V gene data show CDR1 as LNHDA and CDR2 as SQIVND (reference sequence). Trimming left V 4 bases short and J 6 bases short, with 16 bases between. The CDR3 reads CASSTESYWSQPQHF. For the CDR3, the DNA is TGTGCCAGTAGTACTGAGTCATACTGGAGTCAGCCCCAGCATTTT.

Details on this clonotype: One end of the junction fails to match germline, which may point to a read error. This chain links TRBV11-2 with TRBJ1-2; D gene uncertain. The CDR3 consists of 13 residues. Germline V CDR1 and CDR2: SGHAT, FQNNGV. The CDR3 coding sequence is TGTGCCAGCAGCTTAAGCGTGTGGAGTTCATCAAAGTTC. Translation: CASSLSVWSSSKF. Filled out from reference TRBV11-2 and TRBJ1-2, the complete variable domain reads EAGVAQSPRYKIIEKRQSVAFWCNPISGHATLYWYQQILGQGPKLLIQFQNNGVVDDSQLPKDRFSAERLKGVDSTLKIQPAKLEDSAVYLCASSLSVWSSSKFGSGTRLTVV.

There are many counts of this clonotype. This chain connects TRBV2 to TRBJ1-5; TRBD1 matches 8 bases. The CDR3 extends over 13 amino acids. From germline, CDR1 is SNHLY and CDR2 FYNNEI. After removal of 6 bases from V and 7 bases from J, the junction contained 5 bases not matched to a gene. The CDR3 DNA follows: TGTGCCAGCAGACCTACAGGGGGACAGCCCCAGCATTTT. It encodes CASRPTGGQPQHF. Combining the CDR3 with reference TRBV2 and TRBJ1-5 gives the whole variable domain EPEVTQTPSHQVTQMGQEVILRCVPISNHLYFYWYRQILGQKVEFLVSFYNNEISEKSEIFDDQFSVERPDGSNFTLKIRSTKLEDSAMYFCASRPTGGQPQHFGDGTRLSIL.

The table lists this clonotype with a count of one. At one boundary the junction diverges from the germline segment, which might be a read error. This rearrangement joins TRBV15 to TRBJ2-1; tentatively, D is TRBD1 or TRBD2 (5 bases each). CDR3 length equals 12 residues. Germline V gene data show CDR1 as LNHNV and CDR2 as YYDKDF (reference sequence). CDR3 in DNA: TGTGCCACCAGCAGAGGGGGGTATGAGCAGCCCTTC. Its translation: CATSRGGYEQPF.

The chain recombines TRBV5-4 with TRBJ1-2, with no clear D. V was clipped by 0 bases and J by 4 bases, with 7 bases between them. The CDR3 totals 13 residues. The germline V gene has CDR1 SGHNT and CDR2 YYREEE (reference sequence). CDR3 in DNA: TGTGCCAGCAGCTTGGAAGACCTCTATGGCTACACCTTC. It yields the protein CASSLEDLYGYTF.

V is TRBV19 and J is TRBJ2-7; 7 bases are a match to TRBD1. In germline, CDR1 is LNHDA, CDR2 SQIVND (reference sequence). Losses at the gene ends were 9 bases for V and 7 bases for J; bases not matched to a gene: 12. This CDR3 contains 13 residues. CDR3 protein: CASSSGQAGEQYF. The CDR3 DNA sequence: TGTGCCAGCAGCTCTGGACAGGCCGGGGAGCAGTACTTC.

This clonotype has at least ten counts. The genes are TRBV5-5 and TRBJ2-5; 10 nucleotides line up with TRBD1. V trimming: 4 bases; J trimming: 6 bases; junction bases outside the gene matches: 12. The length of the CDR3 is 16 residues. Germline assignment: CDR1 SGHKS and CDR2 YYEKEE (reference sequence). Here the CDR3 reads CASSRTGGGLGQTQYF. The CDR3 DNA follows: TGTGCCAGCAGCCGGACAGGGGGTGGCCTCGGGCAGACCCAGTACTTC. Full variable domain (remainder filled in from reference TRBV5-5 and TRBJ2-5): DAGVTQSPTHLIKTRGQQVTLRCSPISGHKSVSWYQQVLGQGPQFIFQYYEKEERGRGNFPDRFSARQFPNYSSELNVNALLLGDSALYLCASSRTGGGLGQTQYFGPGTRLLVL.

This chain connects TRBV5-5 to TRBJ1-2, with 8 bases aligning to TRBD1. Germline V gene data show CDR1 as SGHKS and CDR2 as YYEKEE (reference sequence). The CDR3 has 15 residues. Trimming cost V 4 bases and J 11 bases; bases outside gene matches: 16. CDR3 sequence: CASSPEGQGARGYTF. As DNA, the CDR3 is TGTGCCAGCAGCCCCGAGGGGCAGGGGGCCCGGGGGTACACCTTC.

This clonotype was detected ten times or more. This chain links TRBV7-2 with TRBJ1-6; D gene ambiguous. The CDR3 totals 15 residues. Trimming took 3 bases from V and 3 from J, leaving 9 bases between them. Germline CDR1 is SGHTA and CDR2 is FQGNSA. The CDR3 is CASSLGRYYNSPLHF. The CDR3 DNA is TGTGCCAGCAGCTTGGGCCGATACTATAATTCACCCCTCCACTTT.

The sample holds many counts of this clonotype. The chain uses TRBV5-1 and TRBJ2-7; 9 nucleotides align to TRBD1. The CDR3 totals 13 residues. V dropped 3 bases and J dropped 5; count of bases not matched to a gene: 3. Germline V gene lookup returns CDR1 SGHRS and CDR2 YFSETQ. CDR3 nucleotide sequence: TGCGCCAGCAGCTACAGGGGGCAAGACGAGCAGTACTTC. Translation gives CASSYRGQDEQYF.

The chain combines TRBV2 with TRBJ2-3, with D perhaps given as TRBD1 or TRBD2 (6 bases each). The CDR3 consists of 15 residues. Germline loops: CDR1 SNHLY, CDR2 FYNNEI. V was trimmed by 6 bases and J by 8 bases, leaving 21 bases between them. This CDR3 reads CASSGPGARGGTQYF. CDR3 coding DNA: TGTGCCAGCAGCGGTCCGGGGGCCAGGGGAGGTACGCAGTATTTT.